A single sample is the source of the 12 T cell receptor beta chains below, sequenced in a study of blood T cell repertoires in COVID-19. Only in-frame clones appear in the TCRdb table, and some are missing; sequencing was by immunoSEQ multiplex PCR. The sample contains fewer than 400,000 clones, around 86% of which appear only once. Sequenced material: peripheral blood. Receptors were obtained from a human donor in a cohort sampled during active COVID-19.

The rearrangement links TRBV7-9 to TRBJ2-1; 13 nucleotides line up with TRBD2. Germline values: CDR1 SEHNR, CDR2 FQNEAQ (reference sequence). V lost 5 bases and J lost 4; bases outside the gene matches: 8. The CDR3 has 17 amino acids. This CDR3 is CASSPWTSGGRYNEQFF. The CDR3, as DNA: TGTGCCAGCAGCCCTTGGACTAGCGGGGGCCGATACAATGAGCAGTTCTTC.

The CDR3 DNA follows: TGCGCCAGCACCCGGGACAGGGTAGGGTATGGCTACACCTTC. Its translation: CASTRDRVGYGYTF. The chain uses TRBV5-1 and TRBJ1-2; 9 bases are a match to TRBD1. The V gene's germline CDR1 is SGHRS and CDR2 YFSETQ. The CDR3 consists of 14 residues. Losses at the gene ends were 6 bases for V and 5 bases for J; bases not matched to a gene: 8.

This clone was detected a few times. The rearrangement links TRBV14 to TRBJ2-1, with D possibly being TRBD2 (7 bases). Germline CDR1 is SGHDN and CDR2 is FVKESK. This CDR3 contains 16 residues. V lost 0 bases and J lost 7, with 16 bases in between. The CDR3 sequence is CASSQEPGGLKNEQFF. The CDR3 DNA is TGTGCCAGCAGCCAAGAACCGGGGGGCTTGAAAAATGAGCAGTTCTTC.

This sequence joins TRBV6-4 and TRBJ2-1, with 8 bases matching TRBD2. CDR1 is MRHNA, CDR2 SNTAGT, per germline. V was clipped by 5 bases and J by 5 bases; unmatched bases: 8. The CDR3 runs 15 residues. CDR3: CASSPGGGTNNEQFF. CDR3 sequence (DNA): TGTGCCAGCAGTCCGGGAGGGGGGACCAACAATGAGCAGTTCTTC.

The V gene is TRBV14, the J gene TRBJ1-5; 7 bases align to TRBD1. There are 13 residues in the CDR3. CDR1 and CDR2 (germline): SGHDN, FVKESK. Trimming removed 4 bases from V and 6 bases from J; junction bases left unmatched: 3. CDR3 region: CASSRGGGQPQHF. CDR3 nucleotides: TGTGCCAGCAGCCGAGGGGGCGGTCAGCCCCAGCATTTT.

The rearrangement links TRBV30 to TRBJ1-1, with D perhaps matching TRBD1 (6 bases). Germline-derived CDR1 and CDR2 are GTSNPN and SVGIG (reference sequence). Trimming removed 1 base at V and 4 bases at J, with 13 bases between. The CDR3 is 14 amino acids. Here the CDR3 DNA reads TGTGCCTGGAGTGGGTCAGGGGTGAGCACTGAAGCTTTCTTT. This gives the protein CAWSGSGVSTEAFF. Combining the CDR3 with reference TRBV30 and TRBJ1-1 gives the whole variable domain SQTIHQWPATLVQPVGSPLSLECTVEGTSNPNLYWYRQAAGRGLQLLFYSVGIGQISSEVPQNLSASRPQDRQFILSSKKLLLSDSGFYLCAWSGSGVSTEAFFGQGTRLTVV.

Comments on this clone: It may be a read error: a sequence one base away is much more abundant. J is TRBJ2-3 and V is TRBV3-1 (or the pseudogene TRBV3-2), with D perhaps matching TRBD2 (6 bases). The CDR3 length is 13 residues. Per the germline V gene, CDR1 is LGHDT and CDR2 is YNNKEL (reference sequence). The germline V and J ends were trimmed by 6 bases and 1 base, with 8 bases remaining between them. The CDR3 reads CASRPGGTDTQYF. The CDR3 DNA is TGTGCCAGCAGGCCGGGGGGCACAGATACGCAGTATTTT.

J is TRBJ1-3 and V is TRBV6-5; D is uncertain. Trimming took 7 bases from V and 2 from J, leaving 12 bases between them. The germline CDR1 and CDR2 sequences are MNHEY and SVGAGI. CDR3 length equals 14 residues. The chain's CDR3 is CASIQFTTGNTIYF. The CDR3 region has the DNA TGTGCCAGCATCCAGTTCACTACTGGAAACACCATATATTTT.

The rearrangement uses TRBV5-4 and TRBJ2-5; weak D call: TRBD1 (7 bases). The CDR3 loop spans 15 amino acids. Germline V lookup: CDR1 SGHNT, CDR2 YYREEE (reference sequence). Trimming stripped 4 bases from V and 5 bases from J, with 18 bases between. Here the CDR3 DNA reads TGTGCCAGCAGCGCCCAGGGGGGTCGAGGGGAGACCCAGTACTTC. Protein sequence: CASSAQGGRGETQYF.

V and J are TRBV10-2 and TRBJ2-3; 10 nucleotides match TRBD2. Germline V lookup: CDR1 WSHSY, CDR2 SAAADI. CDR3 length: 11 residues. Germline trimming cut 8 bases from V and 11 bases from J; bases unmatched to any gene: 4. CDR3 in DNA: TGCGCCAGCGCTAGCGGGAGTGTGCAGTATTTT. Its protein product is CASASGSVQYF.

V gene TRBV4-2 combines with J gene TRBJ1-1; D possibly corresponds to TRBD1 (5 bases). Germline CDR1 and CDR2: LGHNA and YNFKEQ. Trimming cost V 2 bases and J 1 base, with 11 bases left between them. CDR3 size: 15 residues. The CDR3 nucleotides read TGTGCCAGCAGCCAACAGGGTTACCCGAACACTGAAGCTTTCTTT. Translated, it gives CASSQQGYPNTEAFF.

V usage is TRBV5-1 and J usage is TRBJ2-7, with 9 positions matching TRBD1. Germline V gives CDR1 SGHRS, CDR2 YFSETQ. The J segment lost 6 bases and the V segment lost 3 bases, leaving 4 bases of the junction unmatched. This CDR3 has 13 amino acids. This CDR3 is CASSSGTGSEQYF. CDR3 bases: TGCGCCAGCAGCTCCGGGACAGGGAGCGAGCAGTACTTC.